This T cell receptor beta chain comes out of a study of OX40 agonist ivuxolimab in advanced cancers. At the level of the whole study: Ivuxolimab, which targeted the costimulatory receptor OX40 (CD134), was an agonistic, fully human IgG2 monoclonal antibody. In the dose-escalation cohort, 82.7% of patients were male, and the mean age was approximately 60 years, with a range of roughly 20 to 80. Among the 50 to 55 dose-escalation patients, approximately 20 had hepatocellular carcinoma, about 15 melanoma, 9 renal cell carcinoma and 9 head and neck cancer. Intravenous ivuxolimab was administered to patients every 2 weeks at six dose levels: 0.01, 0.1, 0.3, 1.5, 3 and 10 mg/kg. Partial responses were achieved by three dose-escalation patients, of whom one had hepatocellular carcinoma and two had cutaneous melanoma. Peripheral TCRbeta sequencing aimed to test whether ivuxolimab altered TCR sequence diversity and caused clonal T-cell expansion. The monotherapy dose-escalation portion (N ≈ 50 patients) of the phase I ivuxolimab trial is reported in the paper. Patients were allowed to have had prior anti-PD-1, anti-PD-L1 or anti-CTLA-4 therapy, and 40% of the dose-escalation patients had been treated with checkpoint inhibitors.

Genomic DNA was isolated from the sorted cells so that the TCRbeta CDR3 region could be sequenced. The immunoSEQ Assay was used to sequence the TCRbeta CDR3 regions. In TCRdb, the immuneACCESS table is reduced to in-frame sequences with V and J assigned. These tables do not hold every clone; where another copy was compared, an unresolved V gene accounts for under half, and the others remain unexplained. This sample is represented by about 100,000 clones; just over 90% of them were singletons. Around 0.31% of the sample is in the top ten clones. The CDR3 has 15 amino acids, counting the end cysteine and phenylalanine. Just the 45-base CDR3 DNA is kept, in frame starting at base 1. Trimming takes 3 bases off V and 7 bases off J; junction bases not matched to a gene: 4. The CDR1 and CDR2 encoded by the germline V gene are LGHNA and YSLEER. The trial excluded patients who had a history of autoimmune disease or were on systemic immunosuppression. In every dose cohort, peripheral blood was drawn for TCR sequencing at baseline, cycle 4 day 1, and cycle 7 day 1. The samples were taken from a phase I, first-in-human, multicenter, open-label dose-escalation trial of ivuxolimab. Adults with locally advanced or metastatic melanoma, renal cell carcinoma, hepatocellular carcinoma or head and neck squamous cell carcinoma were enrolled in the trial. Before TCR sequencing, CD4+ T cells and CD8+ T cells were sorted from peripheral blood as separate populations.

Study-level results and caveats: In the 0.1-3.0 mg/kg groups, partial responders had among the lowest normalized peripheral clonal expansion, particularly in CD8+ T cells. Low levels of normalized T-cell clonal expansion were also seen in some patients who did not respond. Clonal expansion of both CD4+ and CD8+ blood T cells was observed from baseline to week 6 at doses 0.1 to 3.0 mg/kg. Which antigens the clonally expanded peripheral T cells were specific for was not determined. After ivuxolimab, CD8+ T cells had more expanded clones than CD4+ T cells on average.

As to this clone: Its antigen target is currently unknown. Per-base quality was not reported, and no clone a single base away is much larger than it.

The receptor's source is an adult with an advanced solid tumor such as melanoma, head and neck, liver or kidney cancer. The sample in question was CD4+ or CD8+ T cells sorted from blood, obtained in a trial of the OX40 agonist ivuxolimab. The V and J segments used are TRBV4-3 and TRBJ2-1, with 12 bases in between that match TRBD2. The CDR3 region reads CASSQKGTSGNEQFF. The nucleotide sequence reads as follows: TGCGCCAGCAGCCAGAAGGGGACTAGCGGGAATGAGCAGTTCTTC.